Following are 3 T cell receptor beta chains from one sample sequenced in a study of blood T cells in healthy people across ages. For the second PCR, which ran for about 6 to 11 cycles, a sample-barcoded 5' primer and a J-beta primer mix were used. MiXCR, applied by TCRdb to the 5' RACE reads, yields one record per CDR3 protein. The sample has about 970,000 distinct CDR3 sequences; 45% to 60% are singletons. Sequencing was done on a sample of blood. The origin of the receptors is a woman aged 55 to 70 in good health.

The J gene is TRBJ2-7, the V gene TRBV3-1; 8 positions match TRBD1. The ends lost 4 bases at V and 3 bases at J; junction bases unmatched: 14. Germline assignment: CDR1 LGHDT and CDR2 YNNKEL (reference sequence). This CDR3 spans 17 amino acids. CDR3 DNA: TGTGCCAGCAGCCCTAGGCGGCGGACAGGGATGAGCTACGAGCAGTACTTC. Protein product: CASSPRRRTGMSYEQYF.

V usage is TRBV29-1 and J usage is TRBJ2-1; D may match TRBD1 or TRBD2 (6 bases each). The germline CDR1 and CDR2 sequences are SQVTM and ANQGSEA. The CDR3 runs to 15 residues. Trimming cost V 5 bases and J 0 bases, with 14 bases left between them. CDR3 sequence: CSVLGGRGSYNEQFF. CDR3 nucleotides: TGCAGCGTTCTGGGGGGCAGGGGCTCCTACAATGAGCAGTTCTTC.

This chain uses TRBV2 with TRBJ2-5, with 7 bases matching TRBD1. The DNA end is more similar to TRBJ2-7, so the J call may be wrong. Germline V CDR1 and CDR2: SNHLY, FYNNEI. This CDR3 has 14 amino acids. This chain's CDR3 is CASRGGPQVNEQYF. CDR3 sequence (DNA): TGTGCCAGCAGAGGGGGCCCCCAAGTGAACGAGCAGTACTTC.